The 6 T cell receptor beta chains below all came from one sample that was sequenced in a study of identifying expanded T cells in peripheral blood. Only in-frame clones appear in the TCRdb table, and some are missing; sequencing was by immunoSEQ multiplex PCR. The table has around 91,000 clones, 88% seen once. Sequenced material: blood. These receptor sequences come from a person between 18 and 75 years old in good health.

The chain carries TRBV19 and TRBJ1-5; tentative D call: TRBD1 (6 bases). The V gene's germline CDR1 is LNHDA and CDR2 SQIVND (reference sequence). The CDR3 totals 15 residues. V was trimmed by 3 bases and J by 0 bases, leaving 9 bases between them. CDR3 loop: CASSIQQGSNQPQHF. The CDR3 DNA sequence: TGTGCCAGTAGTATTCAACAGGGTAGCAATCAGCCCCAGCATTTT.

This clone was seen just once. The rearrangement uses TRBV18 and TRBJ2-1, with 9 bases identical to TRBD2. The CDR3 length is 15 residues. V gave up 3 bases and J gave up 7 bases; unmatched junction bases: 7. From germline, CDR1 is KGHSH and CDR2 LQKENI. CDR3 residues: CASSPGAGGPNEQFF. The CDR3 DNA sequence: TGTGCCAGCTCACCCGGGGCGGGGGGGCCGAATGAGCAGTTCTTC.

This clone appeared once. The chain joins TRBV14 to TRBJ2-7; possible D gene TRBD1, 6 bases. Germline CDR1 reads SGHDN; CDR2 reads FVKESK. The CDR3 covers 14 residues. Trimming stripped 4 bases from V and 2 bases from J, with 12 bases between. The CDR3 spells CASSPLDSTYEQYF. DNA of the CDR3: TGTGCCAGCAGCCCACTGGACAGCACCTACGAGCAGTACTTC.

This chain connects TRBV6-4 to TRBJ1-2; D may be TRBD1 (5 bases). The germline V gene has CDR1 MRHNA and CDR2 SNTAGT. Trimming shortened V by 4 bases and J by 7 bases, and 16 bases separated the two germline ends. This CDR3 comprises 14 residues. CDR3 loop: CASSGWGGSGGYTF. CDR3 in DNA: TGTGCCAGCAGTGGATGGGGGGGGTCAGGTGGCTACACCTTC.

This clone has just a few counts. This chain uses TRBV7-9 with TRBJ2-7; unclear D gene. Germline V gives CDR1 SEHNR, CDR2 FQNEAQ (reference sequence). The CDR3 loop spans 14 amino acids. Trimming pared 1 base from V and 2 bases from J, leaving 9 bases between. The CDR3 region is CASSLGWEAYEQYF. The CDR3 DNA reads as TGTGCCAGCAGCTTAGGATGGGAAGCCTACGAGCAGTACTTC.

This clone was seen more than once but under ten times. This chain links TRBV6-5 with TRBJ1-6; D is uncertain. There are 14 residues in the CDR3. CDR1 and CDR2 from the germline V gene are MNHEY and SVGAGI. With 5 bases removed from V and 10 bases from J, the gap between germline ends came to 15 bases. CDR3 DNA sequence: TGTGCCAGCAGTGACGATTACCGGGCCTCACCCCTCCACTTT. Protein product: CASSDDYRASPLHF.